One sample yielded the 20 T cell receptor beta chains listed below, sequenced in a study of control samples from healthy donors and cancer patients. Profiling relied on immunoSEQ multiplex PCR, and the TCRdb table lists in-frame clones only, not all of them. The repertoire includes about 160,000 clones, 80% to 95% of them detected once, and less than 0.75% sits in the top ten. Input material: blood. The receptors stem from a young woman in good health.

The J gene is TRBJ2-3, the V gene TRBV4-3; no firm D call. Trimming pared 0 bases from V and 7 bases from J, leaving 17 bases between. CDR1 LGHNA and CDR2 YSLEER come from the germline V gene. CDR3 length equals 16 residues. CDR3 sequence (DNA): TGCGCCAGCAGCCAAGACACAAGCGTTCCCACCCATACGCAGTATTTT. Its translation: CASSQDTSVPTHTQYF.

V usage is TRBV5-6 and J usage is TRBJ2-7; possible D gene TRBD2, 6 bases. V lost 3 bases to trimming and J lost 0 bases, with 10 bases between them. Germline CDR1 is SGHDT and CDR2 is YYEEEE. The CDR3 extends over 14 amino acids. The CDR3 bases are TGTGCCAGCAGCTGCCGGGAGAGCTCCTACGAGCAGTACTTC. Its protein is CASSCRESSYEQYF.

V usage is TRBV28 and J usage is TRBJ1-2; D is possibly TRBD1 (5 bases). CDR1 and CDR2 from the germline V gene are MDHEN and SYDVKM. Trimming removed 6 bases at V and 6 bases at J, with 17 bases between. The CDR3 covers 14 residues. CDR3 bases: TGTGCCAGCAGCCCCGACAGTGAATACGATGGCTACACCTTC. Its protein is CASSPDSEYDGYTF.

About this clone: The identical CDR3 is also encoded by other nucleotide sequences in the sample. V gene TRBV30 combines with J gene TRBJ1-5; D call uncertain. V was trimmed by 0 bases and J by 4 bases, leaving 7 bases between them. This CDR3 comprises 13 residues. In germline, CDR1 is GTSNPN, CDR2 SVGIG (reference sequence). In nucleotides, the CDR3 is TGTGCCTGGAGTGTCAAAGGGAATCAGCCCCAGCATTTT. As protein: CAWSVKGNQPQHF. The variable domain in full, completed from reference TRBV30 and TRBJ1-5, reads SQTIHQWPATLVQPVGSPLSLECTVEGTSNPNLYWYRQAAGRGLQLLFYSVGIGQISSEVPQNLSASRPQDRQFILSSKKLLLSDSGFYLCAWSVKGNQPQHFGDGTRLSIL.

The chain is built from TRBV28 and TRBJ1-1, with 8 bases aligning to TRBD1. Germline CDR1 and CDR2: MDHEN and SYDVKM. The CDR3 consists of 15 residues. Trimming removed 6 bases from V and 3 bases from J; junction bases left unmatched: 9. In DNA, the CDR3 is TGTGCCAGCAGGCCGCCGACAGGGGAGGACACTGAAGCTTTCTTT. Translating gives CASRPPTGEDTEAFF. The full variable domain, with the rest looked up from reference TRBV28 and TRBJ1-1, is DVKVTQSSRYLVKRTGEKVFLECVQDMDHENMFWYRQDPGLGLRLIYFSYDVKMKEKGDIPEGYSVSREKKERFSLILESASTNQTSMYLCASRPPTGEDTEAFFGQGTRLTVV.

The CDR3 coding sequence is TGTGCCAGCAGCTCCCGGGGTTACACTGAAGCTTTCTTT. The encoded protein is CASSSRGYTEAFF. V is TRBV7-9 and J is TRBJ1-1, with D unresolved. The V end was cut by 4 bases, the J end by 3 bases, with 9 bases between. The V gene's germline CDR1 is SEHNR and CDR2 FQNEAQ (reference sequence). The CDR3 consists of 13 residues.

The chain has TRBV5-4 and TRBJ2-1; D possibly corresponds to TRBD1 (6 bases). Germline-derived CDR1 and CDR2 are SGHNT and YYREEE (reference sequence). V lost 3 bases and J lost 0, with 19 bases in between. CDR3 length: 18 amino acids. DNA of the CDR3: TGTGCCAGCAGCTCCCCGTTGGGGGCAGGAAGCTCCTACAATGAGCAGTTCTTC. Translation gives CASSSPLGAGSSYNEQFF.

The J gene is TRBJ2-5, the V gene TRBV6-2 or TRBV6-3; 8 nucleotides agree with TRBD2. After removal of 0 bases from V and 0 bases from J, the junction contained 9 bases not matched to a gene. This CDR3 has 18 residues. CDR1 and CDR2 (germline): MNHEY, SVGEGT. In nucleotides, the CDR3 is TGTGCCAGCAGTTACTCCCCTCAACTAGCGGACCACCAAGAGACCCAGTACTTC. It yields the protein CASSYSPQLADHQETQYF.

This clone was picked up one time. The J gene is TRBJ2-5, the V gene TRBV9; the D is unclear. The CDR3 runs to 15 residues. Germline CDR1 and CDR2: SGDLS and YYNGEE. With 0 bases removed from V and 3 bases from J, the gap between germline ends came to 12 bases. The CDR3 region is CASSVAPADKETQYF. CDR3 sequence (DNA): TGTGCCAGCAGCGTAGCTCCGGCCGATAAAGAGACCCAGTACTTC. The full variable domain, with the rest looked up from reference TRBV9 and TRBJ2-5, is DSGVTQTPKHLITATGQRVTLRCSPRSGDLSVYWYQQSLDQGLQFLIQYYNGEERAKGNILERFSAQQFPDLHSELNLSSLELGDSALYFCASSVAPADKETQYFGPGTRLLVL.

The V call is TRBV4-1, the J call TRBJ2-1; weak D call: TRBD2 (6 bases). The CDR3 runs 13 residues. V was shortened by 2 bases and J by 8 bases, with 10 bases between the two germline ends. In germline, CDR1 is MGHRA, CDR2 YSYEKL. The CDR3: CASSQNREHEQFF. CDR3 sequence (DNA): TGCGCCAGCAGCCAAAACCGGGAGCATGAGCAGTTCTTC.

Written as DNA, the CDR3 is TGCAGCGTTAAGGCGGGAGCTTTCGACAATGAGCAGTTCTTC. It is translated as CSVKAGAFDNEQFF. V is TRBV29-1 and J is TRBJ2-1; the match to TRBD2 covers 7 bases. From germline, CDR1 is SQVTM and CDR2 ANQGSEA. This CDR3 contains 14 residues. V shed 5 bases and J 5 bases; nucleotides not matched to a gene: 9.

The sample holds one count of this clone. The V and J genes are TRBV7-2 and TRBJ1-6; 7 bases agree with TRBD1. Germline CDR1 reads SGHTA; CDR2 reads FQGNSA. The length of the CDR3 is 15 residues. With V trimmed by 1 base and J by 8 bases, 5 bases remained unmatched. The CDR3: CASSLEGTVYSPLHF. The CDR3 bases are TGTGCCAGCAGCTTAGAGGGGACAGTCTATTCACCCCTCCACTTT. Full variable domain (outside the CDR3, taken from reference TRBV7-2 and TRBJ1-6): GAGVSQSPSNKVTEKGKDVELRCDPISGHTALYWYRQSLGQGLEFLIYFQGNSAPDKSGLPSDRFSAERTGGSVSTLTIQRTQQEDSAVYLCASSLEGTVYSPLHFGNGTRLTVT.

The chain recombines TRBV4-2 with TRBJ2-7; D gene ambiguous. From germline, CDR1 is LGHNA and CDR2 YNFKEQ. V shed 0 bases and J shed 5 bases, with 14 bases lying between them. The CDR3 covers 15 residues. In DNA form, the CDR3 reads TGTGCCAGCAGCCAAGAAAAAAGTGGAAGGAACGAGCAGTACTTC. As protein: CASSQEKSGRNEQYF.

This clone occurred a few times. V is TRBV28 and J is TRBJ2-7; 7 bases are a match to TRBD1. V dropped 5 bases and J dropped 2; count of bases not matched to a gene: 15. Germline V gene lookup returns CDR1 MDHEN and CDR2 SYDVKM. This CDR3 region has 17 residues. CDR3 DNA: TGTGCCAGCAGTCCGGGCCCGGGACAGCAAAAAGCCTACGAGCAGTACTTC. Translation: CASSPGPGQQKAYEQYF. Supplemented by reference TRBV28 and TRBJ2-7, the full variable domain reads DVKVTQSSRYLVKRTGEKVFLECVQDMDHENMFWYRQDPGLGLRLIYFSYDVKMKEKGDIPEGYSVSREKKERFSLILESASTNQTSMYLCASSPGPGQQKAYEQYFGPGTRLTVT.

The gene calls are TRBV10-3 and TRBJ2-5; unclear D gene. CDR3 size: 11 residues. Germline CDR1 ENHRY, CDR2 SYGVKD. Trimming shortened V by 3 bases and J by 5 bases, and 4 bases separated the two germline ends. CDR3 region: CAISELETQYF. In nucleotides, the CDR3 is TGTGCCATCAGTGAATTGGAGACCCAGTACTTC.

The genes are TRBV18 and TRBJ1-1, with D uncertain. V gave up 2 bases and J gave up 1 base, with 8 bases separating them. Germline CDR1 is KGHSH and CDR2 is LQKENI. This CDR3 comprises 14 residues. CDR3 nucleotide sequence: TGTGCCAGCTCACCAAGTAGCAAGAACACTGAAGCTTTCTTT. Its protein is CASSPSSKNTEAFF.

This clone has just one count. The CDR3 reads CASSKDGDQPQHF. The DNA of the CDR3 is TGTGCGTCTAGCAAAGACGGGGATCAGCCCCAGCATTTT. V gene TRBV7-9 combines with J gene TRBJ1-5; no reliable D call. The germline CDR1 and CDR2 sequences are SEHNR and FQNEAQ (reference sequence). CDR3 length: 13 residues.

The chain joins TRBV6-6 to TRBJ1-4; D is possibly TRBD1 (6 bases). The germline gives CDR1 MNHNY, CDR2 SVGAGI (reference sequence). The CDR3 covers 15 residues. Trimming removed 6 bases from V and 2 bases from J, with 13 bases in between. CDR3 amino acids: CASSHRASTNEKLFF. The CDR3 DNA sequence: TGTGCCAGCAGCCACAGGGCGTCGACTAATGAAAAACTGTTTTTT.

This rearrangement joins TRBV5-5 to TRBJ2-1, with 7 bases lining up with TRBD2. V trimming: 3 bases; J trimming: 5 bases; junction bases outside the gene matches: 8. CDR3 length: 15 amino acids. CDR1 is SGHKS, CDR2 YYEKEE, per germline (reference sequence). CDR3 region: CASSSGLTPNNEQFF. The CDR3, as DNA: TGTGCCAGCAGCTCGGGACTAACCCCTAACAATGAGCAGTTCTTC.

V and J are TRBV7-9 and TRBJ1-2, with D perhaps matching TRBD1 (5 bases). V was shortened by 1 base and J by 3 bases, with 18 bases between the two germline ends. The CDR3 spans 17 residues. Germline CDR1 and CDR2: SEHNR and FQNEAQ (reference sequence). The CDR3, as DNA: TGTGCCAGCAGCTTAGATAACTATCCGGGGGAAGACTATGGCTACACCTTC. Protein sequence: CASSLDNYPGEDYGYTF.